Described below is a single TCR beta chain sequence and its context. The antigen is unknown. The data were obtained in a study of cytomegalovirus exposure and HLA in healthy donors. Overall study context: A subsequent analysis stated that the approximately 110 validation repertoires were run on the same platform as the roughly 670 first-cohort repertoires.

Per germline, CDR1 SGHAT and CDR2 FQNNGV. CDR3 size: 14 residues. Deletions cut 2 bases from V and 3 bases from J, with 8 bases between. Only in-frame clones appear in the TCRdb table, and some are missing; sequencing was by immunoSEQ multiplex PCR. The sample lists 73,000 or so clones, 94% seen once, with under 4% in the top ten. Study results and limitations: The dataset shows that most TCR sequences were rare, while some public TCRs occurred in many donors. Cytomegalovirus-associated TCR beta chains were listed, numbering 164.

The sequenced sample consisted of PBMCs. This receptor was taken from a woman between 18 and 29 years old in good health and CMV-seropositive. V gene TRBV11-2 combines with J gene TRBJ1-5; D remains unclear. CDR3 DNA sequence: TGTGCCAGCAGCTTAACTCTCTCCAATCAGCCCCAGCATTTT. It is translated as CASSLTLSNQPQHF.